These 7 T cell receptor beta chains came from one sample sequenced in a study of cytomegalovirus exposure and HLA in healthy donors. 13 Jbeta primers and 60 Vbeta primers were used for the PCR. Method: immunoSEQ multiplex PCR; TCRdb's copy keeps in-frame clones and lacks some. The sample carries fewer than 150,000 clones, 78% recorded once. The sequenced sample was PBMCs. The receptors were gathered from a male donor in good health and CMV-seronegative.

Turning to this clone: A junction boundary mismatches the germline segment, possibly from a read error. The gene calls are TRBV4-1 and TRBJ2-1; 7 bases map to TRBD2. The CDR3 runs to 18 residues. Germline CDR1 and CDR2: MGHRA and YSYEKL. The CDR3 loop reads CASSQDLIGGSSYNEQLF. CDR3 nucleotide sequence: TGCGCCAGCAGCCAAGATTTAATCGGCGGGAGCTCCTACAATGAGCAGCTCTTC.

The chain couples TRBV25-1 to TRBJ1-2, with D unclear. Germline V gives CDR1 MGHDK, CDR2 SYGVNS. Trimming stripped 2 bases from V and 8 bases from J, with 9 bases between. The CDR3 has 12 amino acids. The CDR3 bases are TGTGCCAGCAGTGAACTCAGCGGAGGCTACACCTTC. This codes for CASSELSGGYTF.

J is TRBJ1-5 and V is TRBV6-5; a weak D match, TRBD1 (5 bases). The V end lost 8 bases, the J end lost 2 bases, and 13 bases lay between the germline ends. Germline values: CDR1 MNHEY, CDR2 SVGAGI. The CDR3 covers 14 residues. The CDR3 spells CASWSPGGNQPQHF. The CDR3 DNA sequence: TGTGCCAGCTGGTCTCCGGGGGGCAATCAGCCCCAGCATTTT.

This chain connects TRBV6-5 to TRBJ1-3, with a possible D match to TRBD1 (6 bases). CDR3 size: 16 residues. V was shortened by 2 bases and J by 9 bases, with 20 bases between the two germline ends. Looked up from germline, CDR1 is MNHEY and CDR2 is SVGAGI. The CDR3 DNA follows: TGTGCCAGCAGTTACGGGGGCGGGGGAGTCGGCGGCACCATATATTTT. Translated: CASSYGGGGVGGTIYF.

The V call is TRBV18, the J call TRBJ2-7; 8 nucleotides align to TRBD1. With 1 base clipped from V and 6 bases from J, the junction kept 5 bases outside the gene matches. The germline gives CDR1 KGHSH, CDR2 LQKENI. The CDR3 is 14 residues long. CDR3 amino acids: CASSPRDRGGEQYF. CDR3 coding DNA: TGTGCCAGCTCACCACGAGACAGGGGAGGCGAGCAGTACTTC.

The CDR3 nucleotides read TGTGCCAGCAACTTTAGGGGCACTGAAGCTTTCTTT. Its protein product is CASNFRGTEAFF. The chain combines TRBV19 with TRBJ1-1, with TRBD1 as a possible D gene (5 bases). V shed 9 bases and J shed 4 bases, with 12 bases lying between them. The CDR3 spans 12 residues. CDR1 is LNHDA, CDR2 SQIVND, per germline (reference sequence).

In this sample, this clone turned up a few times. The rearrangement joins TRBV27 to TRBJ2-7; D is perhaps TRBD1 (5 bases). This CDR3 comprises 12 residues. V was pared by 0 bases and J by 9 bases, with 9 bases between. Germline V gene lookup returns CDR1 MNHEY and CDR2 SMNVEV (reference sequence). This chain's CDR3 is CASSLSGRVQYF. Written as DNA, the CDR3 is TGTGCCAGCAGTTTATCGGGCAGGGTGCAGTACTTC.